The 7 T cell receptor beta chains reported below all come from one sample, sequenced in a study of blood T cell repertoires in COVID-19. The assay was immunoSEQ multiplex PCR, and TCRdb's table has in-frame clones only and misses some. The sample includes about 400,000 clones, approximately 87% seen only once; the top ten take around 1.9%. Material for sequencing was PBMCs or T cells enriched from blood (not recorded which). These TCRs come from a man between 40 and 49 years old in a cohort exposed to, infected with or recovered from COVID-19 (not recorded which).

This chain uses TRBV6-4 with TRBJ2-7; D unclear. CDR1 is MRHNA, CDR2 SNTAGT, per germline. Trimming shortened V by 3 bases and J by 0 bases, and 6 bases separated the two germline ends. The CDR3 is made up of 13 amino acids. CDR3 protein: CASSEGSSYEQYF. Written as DNA, the CDR3 is TGTGCCAGCAGTGAGGGCTCCTCCTACGAGCAGTACTTC.

This chain joins TRBV5-1 and TRBJ1-1; no reliable D call. The CDR3 is 14 amino acids. Deletions cut 0 bases from V and 4 bases from J, with 10 bases between. Germline V gene lookup returns CDR1 SGHRS and CDR2 YFSETQ. The CDR3 DNA sequence: TGCGCCAGCAGCTTGGACCTCCCGGGCACTGAAGCTTTCTTT. It is translated as CASSLDLPGTEAFF.

The V call is TRBV5-1, the J call TRBJ1-3; weak D call: TRBD1 (5 bases). Between the trimmed V and J ends, which lost 2 bases and 0 bases, there was a span of 12 bases. Germline loops: CDR1 SGHRS, CDR2 YFSETQ. The length of the CDR3 is 16 residues. DNA for the CDR3: TGCGCCAGCAGCTTAGGGGAGGCGACCTCTGGAAACACCATATATTTT. This gives the protein CASSLGEATSGNTIYF.

This clone was recorded only once. The chain couples TRBV21-1 to TRBJ2-3; the table's D call of TRBD2 was not tested on the DNA. TRBV21-1 corresponds to a pseudogene. The CDR3 runs to 15 residues. DNA for the CDR3: TGTGCCAGCAGCAAGAGTACGCGGCTTACAGATACGCAGTATTTT. Protein: CASSKSTRLTDTQYF.

This chain uses TRBV11-3 with TRBJ2-3, with TRBD2 as a possible D gene (6 bases). Germline assignment: CDR1 SGHNT and CDR2 YENEEA. Deletions cut 5 bases from V and 9 bases from J, with 12 bases between. The CDR3 totals 12 residues. The CDR3 loop reads CASSPGRGTQYF. In DNA, the CDR3 is TGTGCCAGCAGCCCCGGTCGGGGGACGCAGTATTTT.

V is TRBV7-2 and J is TRBJ1-2, with TRBD1 matching 11 bases. Germline V gene sequence: CDR1 SGHTA, CDR2 FQGNSA. Trimming at V came to 5 bases and at J to 5 bases, leaving 7 bases not matched to a gene. The CDR3 runs 15 residues. The CDR3: CASSGWDRGDYGYTF. CDR3 nucleotides: TGTGCCAGCAGCGGATGGGACAGGGGGGATTATGGCTACACCTTC. Full variable domain (rest looked up from reference TRBV7-2 and TRBJ1-2): GAGVSQSPSNKVTEKGKDVELRCDPISGHTALYWYRQSLGQGLEFLIYFQGNSAPDKSGLPSDRFSAERTGGSVSTLTIQRTQQEDSAVYLCASSGWDRGDYGYTFGSGTRLTVV.

The chain is built from TRBV28 and TRBJ1-1, with TRBD1 identical over 7 bases. The germline CDR1 and CDR2 sequences are MDHEN and SYDVKM. This CDR3 comprises 14 residues. V was clipped by 8 bases and J by 0 bases; unmatched bases: 6. The CDR3 region is CASRKGGLNTEAFF. CDR3 sequence (DNA): TGTGCCAGCCGAAAAGGGGGCCTGAACACTGAAGCTTTCTTT.